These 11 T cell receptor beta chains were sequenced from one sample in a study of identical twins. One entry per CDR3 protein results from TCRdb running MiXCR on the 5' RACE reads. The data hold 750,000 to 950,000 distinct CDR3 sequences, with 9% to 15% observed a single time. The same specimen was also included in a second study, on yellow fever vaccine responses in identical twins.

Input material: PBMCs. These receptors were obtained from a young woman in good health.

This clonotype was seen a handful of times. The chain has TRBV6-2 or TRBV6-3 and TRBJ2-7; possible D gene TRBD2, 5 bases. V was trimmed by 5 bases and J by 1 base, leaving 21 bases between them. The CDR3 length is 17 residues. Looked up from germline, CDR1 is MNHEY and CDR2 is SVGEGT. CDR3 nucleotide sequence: TGTGCCAGCAGTACACTAAGAGGGAGCCGGCAGTCCTACGAGCAGTACTTC. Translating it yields CASSTLRGSRQSYEQYF.

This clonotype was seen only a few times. CDR3 sequence reads: CAIRARSEQYF. Here the CDR3 DNA reads TGTGCCATCAGGGCCCGAAGCGAGCAGTACTTC. V is TRBV10-3 and J is TRBJ2-7; no definite D call. The CDR3 covers 11 residues. V lost 6 bases and J 6 bases, leaving 9 bases between the germline ends. Germline V gene data show CDR1 as ENHRY and CDR2 as SYGVKD.

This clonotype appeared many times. CDR3 bases: TGTGCCGTCGTACCGCCCTATTACGAGCAGTACTTC. This translates into CAVVPPYYEQYF. The V call is TRBV28, the J call TRBJ2-7; D not resolved. CDR3 length: 12 amino acids. The V end lost 11 bases, the J end lost 4 bases, and 15 bases lay between the germline ends. CDR1 is MDHEN and CDR2 is SYDVKM in the germline V gene.

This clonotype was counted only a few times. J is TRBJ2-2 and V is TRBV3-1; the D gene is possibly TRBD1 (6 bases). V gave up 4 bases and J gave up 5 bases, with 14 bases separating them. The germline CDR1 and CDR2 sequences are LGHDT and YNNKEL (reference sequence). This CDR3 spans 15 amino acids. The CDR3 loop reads CASSPLGGETGELFF. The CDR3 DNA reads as TGTGCCAGCAGCCCCCTAGGGGGAGAAACCGGGGAGCTGTTTTTT.

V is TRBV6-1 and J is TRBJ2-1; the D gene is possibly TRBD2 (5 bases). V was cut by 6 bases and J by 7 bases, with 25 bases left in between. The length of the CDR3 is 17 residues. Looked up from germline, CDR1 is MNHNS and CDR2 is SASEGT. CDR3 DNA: TGTGCCAGCAGCCACGGGGTTCCGTCTGCAATGGGGAATGAGCAGTTCTTC. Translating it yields CASSHGVPSAMGNEQFF.

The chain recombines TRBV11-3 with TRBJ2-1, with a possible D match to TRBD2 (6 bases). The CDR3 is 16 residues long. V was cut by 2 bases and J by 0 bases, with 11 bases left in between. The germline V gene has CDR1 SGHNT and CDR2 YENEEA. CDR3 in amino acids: CASSLISGLSYNEQFF. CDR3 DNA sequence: TGTGCCAGCAGCTTAATTAGCGGCCTCTCCTACAATGAGCAGTTCTTC.

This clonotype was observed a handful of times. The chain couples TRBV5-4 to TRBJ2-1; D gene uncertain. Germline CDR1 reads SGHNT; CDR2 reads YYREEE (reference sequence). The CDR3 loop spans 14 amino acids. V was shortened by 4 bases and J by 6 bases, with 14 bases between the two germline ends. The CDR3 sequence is CASSPRTSTNEQFF. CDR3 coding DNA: TGTGCCAGCAGCCCGAGAACCTCAACCAATGAGCAGTTCTTC.

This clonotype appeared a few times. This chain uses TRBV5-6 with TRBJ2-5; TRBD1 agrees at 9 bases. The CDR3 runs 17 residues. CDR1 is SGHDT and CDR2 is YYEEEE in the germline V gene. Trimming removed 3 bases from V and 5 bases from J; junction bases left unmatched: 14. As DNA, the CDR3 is TGTGCCAGCAGCTGGGGTGGCAACAGGGGGCGCAGCGAGACCCAGTACTTC. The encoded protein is CASSWGGNRGRSETQYF.

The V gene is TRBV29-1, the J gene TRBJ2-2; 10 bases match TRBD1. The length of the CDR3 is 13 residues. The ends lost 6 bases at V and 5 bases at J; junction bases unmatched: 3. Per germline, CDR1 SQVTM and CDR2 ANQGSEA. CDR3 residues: CSVGTGVTGELFF. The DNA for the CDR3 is TGCAGCGTGGGGACAGGGGTAACCGGGGAGCTGTTTTTT.

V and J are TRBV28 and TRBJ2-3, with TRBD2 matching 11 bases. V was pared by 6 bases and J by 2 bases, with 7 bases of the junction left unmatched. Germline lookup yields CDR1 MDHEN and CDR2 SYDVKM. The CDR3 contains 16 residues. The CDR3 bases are TGTGCCAGCAGCGGGACTAGCGGTTGGTACACAGATACGCAGTATTTT. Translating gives CASSGTSGWYTDTQYF.

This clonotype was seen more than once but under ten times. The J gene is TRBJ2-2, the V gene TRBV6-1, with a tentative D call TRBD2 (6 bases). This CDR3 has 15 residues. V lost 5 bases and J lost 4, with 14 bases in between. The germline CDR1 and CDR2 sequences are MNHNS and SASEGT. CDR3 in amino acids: CASSPRMGGTGELFF. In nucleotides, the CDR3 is TGTGCCAGCAGTCCGCGGATGGGAGGCACCGGGGAGCTGTTTTTT.